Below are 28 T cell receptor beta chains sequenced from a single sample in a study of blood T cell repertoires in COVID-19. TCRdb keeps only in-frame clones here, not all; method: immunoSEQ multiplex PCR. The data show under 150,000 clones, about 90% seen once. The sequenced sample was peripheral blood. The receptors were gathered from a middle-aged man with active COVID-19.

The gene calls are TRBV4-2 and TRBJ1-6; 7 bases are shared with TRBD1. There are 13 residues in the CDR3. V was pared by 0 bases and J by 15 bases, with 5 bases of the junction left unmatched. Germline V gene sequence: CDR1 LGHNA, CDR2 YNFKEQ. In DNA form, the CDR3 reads TGTGCCAGCAGCCAAGATCGGCAGGGGGTCCTCCACTTT. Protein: CASSQDRQGVLHF.

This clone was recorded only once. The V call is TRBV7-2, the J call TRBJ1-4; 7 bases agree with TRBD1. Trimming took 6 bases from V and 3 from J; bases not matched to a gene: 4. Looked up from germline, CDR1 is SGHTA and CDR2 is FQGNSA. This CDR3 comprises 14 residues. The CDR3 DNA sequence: TGTGCCAGCAGACCAGGGGGGTCTAATGAAAAACTGTTTTTT. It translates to CASRPGGSNEKLFF.

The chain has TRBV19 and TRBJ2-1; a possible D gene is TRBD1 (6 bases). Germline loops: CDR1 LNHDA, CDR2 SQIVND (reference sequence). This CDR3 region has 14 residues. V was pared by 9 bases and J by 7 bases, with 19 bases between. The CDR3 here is CASTQRGLWNEQFF. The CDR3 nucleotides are TGTGCCAGCACCCAGAGGGGGTTATGGAATGAGCAGTTCTTC.

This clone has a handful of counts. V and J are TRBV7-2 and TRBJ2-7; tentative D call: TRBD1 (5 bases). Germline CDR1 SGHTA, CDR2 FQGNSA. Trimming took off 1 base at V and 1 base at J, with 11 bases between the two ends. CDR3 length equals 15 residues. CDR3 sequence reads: CASSLVGQASYEQYF. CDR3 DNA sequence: TGTGCCAGCAGCTTAGTGGGGCAGGCTTCCTACGAGCAGTACTTC. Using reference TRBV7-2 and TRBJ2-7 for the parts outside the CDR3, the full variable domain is GAGVSQSPSNKVTEKGKDVELRCDPISGHTALYWYRQSLGQGLEFLIYFQGNSAPDKSGLPSDRFSAERTGGSVSTLTIQRTQQEDSAVYLCASSLVGQASYEQYFGPGTRLTVT.

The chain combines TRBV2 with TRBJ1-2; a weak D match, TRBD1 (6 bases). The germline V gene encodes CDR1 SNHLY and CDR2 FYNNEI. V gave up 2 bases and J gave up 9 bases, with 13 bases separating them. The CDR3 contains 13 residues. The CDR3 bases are TGTGCCAGCAGTGAACAGGGGAATCGACGCTACACCTTC. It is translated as CASSEQGNRRYTF.

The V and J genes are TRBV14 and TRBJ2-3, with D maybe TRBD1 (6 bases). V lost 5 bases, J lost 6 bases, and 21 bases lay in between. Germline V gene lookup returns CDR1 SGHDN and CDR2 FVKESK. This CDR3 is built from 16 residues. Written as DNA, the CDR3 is TGTGCCAGCAGCACTACCCGGGACAAACTCACCGATACGCAGTATTTT. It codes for CASSTTRDKLTDTQYF.

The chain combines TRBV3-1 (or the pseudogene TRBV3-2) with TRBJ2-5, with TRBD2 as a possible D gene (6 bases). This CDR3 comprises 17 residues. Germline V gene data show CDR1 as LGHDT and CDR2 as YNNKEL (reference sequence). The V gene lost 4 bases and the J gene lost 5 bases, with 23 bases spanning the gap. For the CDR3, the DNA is TGTGCCAGCAGCCTCGGGCACCACTCGGGGGAGGTGGAGACCCAGTACTTC. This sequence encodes CASSLGHHSGEVETQYF.

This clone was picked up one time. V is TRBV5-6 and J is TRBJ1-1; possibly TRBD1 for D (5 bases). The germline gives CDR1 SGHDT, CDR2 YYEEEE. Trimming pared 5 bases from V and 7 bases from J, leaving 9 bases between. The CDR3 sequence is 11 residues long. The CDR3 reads CASRYQGEAFF. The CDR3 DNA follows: TGTGCCAGCAGATACCAGGGTGAAGCTTTCTTT.

In DNA, the CDR3 is TGCGCCAGCAGCCAGCCAGCAGTTGAGCGTGGCTACACCTTC. It translates to CASSQPAVERGYTF. The V call is TRBV4-1, the J call TRBJ1-2, with D unresolved. CDR3 length: 14 amino acids. Between the trimmed V and J ends, which lost 3 bases and 7 bases, there was a span of 15 bases. CDR1 is MGHRA, CDR2 YSYEKL, per germline.

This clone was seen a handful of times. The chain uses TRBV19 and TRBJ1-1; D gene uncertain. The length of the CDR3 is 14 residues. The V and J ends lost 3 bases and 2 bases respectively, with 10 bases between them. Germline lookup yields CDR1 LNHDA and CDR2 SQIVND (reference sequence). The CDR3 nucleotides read TGTGCCAGTAGTATCCCCCGGGATAACACTGAAGCTTTCTTT. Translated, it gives CASSIPRDNTEAFF.

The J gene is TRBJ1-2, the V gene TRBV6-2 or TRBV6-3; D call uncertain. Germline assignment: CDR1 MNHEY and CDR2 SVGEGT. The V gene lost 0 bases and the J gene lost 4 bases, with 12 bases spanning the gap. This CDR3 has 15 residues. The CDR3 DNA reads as TGTGCCAGCAGTTACTCCCCAGAGCGTCCCTATGGCTACACCTTC. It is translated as CASSYSPERPYGYTF.

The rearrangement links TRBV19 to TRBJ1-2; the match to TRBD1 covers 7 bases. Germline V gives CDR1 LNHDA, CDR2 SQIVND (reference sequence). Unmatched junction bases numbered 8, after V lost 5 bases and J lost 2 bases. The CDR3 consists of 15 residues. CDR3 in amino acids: CASSSRDSQNYGYTF. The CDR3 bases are TGTGCCAGTAGTTCACGGGACAGCCAAAACTATGGCTACACCTTC.

CDR3 region: CASSLDRALNQPQHF. In nucleotides, the CDR3 is TGTGCCAGCAGCTTAGACAGGGCGTTGAATCAGCCCCAGCATTTT. The V and J genes are TRBV7-2 and TRBJ1-5; D might be TRBD1 (6 bases). The CDR3 totals 15 residues. Germline values: CDR1 SGHTA, CDR2 FQGNSA. Trimming stripped 1 base from V and 4 bases from J, with 11 bases between.

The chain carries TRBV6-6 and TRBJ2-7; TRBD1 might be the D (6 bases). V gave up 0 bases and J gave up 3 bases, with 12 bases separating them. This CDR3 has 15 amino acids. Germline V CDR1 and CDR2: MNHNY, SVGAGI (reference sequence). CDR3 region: CASSYSQQGGYEQYF. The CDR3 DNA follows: TGTGCCAGCAGTTACTCGCAACAGGGCGGCTACGAGCAGTACTTC.

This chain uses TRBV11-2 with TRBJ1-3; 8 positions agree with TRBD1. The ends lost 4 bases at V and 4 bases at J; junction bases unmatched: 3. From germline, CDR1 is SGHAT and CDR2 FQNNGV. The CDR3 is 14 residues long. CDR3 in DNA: TGTGCCAGCAGCTCCCGGACAGGGGGAAACACCATATATTTT. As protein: CASSSRTGGNTIYF.

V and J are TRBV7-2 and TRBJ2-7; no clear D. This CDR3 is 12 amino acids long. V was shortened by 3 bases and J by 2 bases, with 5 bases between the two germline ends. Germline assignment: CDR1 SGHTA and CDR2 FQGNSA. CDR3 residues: CASSFRTYEQYF. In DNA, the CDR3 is TGTGCCAGCAGCTTTCGTACCTACGAGCAGTACTTC.

CDR3 bases: TGTGCCAGCAGCCGACAGGGGGCGCGTGGCTACACCTTC. Amino acids: CASSRQGARGYTF. The chain links TRBV5-6 to TRBJ1-2, with 10 nucleotides matching TRBD1. The length of the CDR3 is 13 residues. Germline values: CDR1 SGHDT, CDR2 YYEEEE. The V segment lost 4 bases and the J segment 7 bases; nucleotides outside the gene matches: 4.

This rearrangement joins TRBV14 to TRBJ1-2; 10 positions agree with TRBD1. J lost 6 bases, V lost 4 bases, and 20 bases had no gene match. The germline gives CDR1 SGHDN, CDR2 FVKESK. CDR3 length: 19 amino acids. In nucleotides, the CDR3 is TGTGCCAGCAGCCCCTGGACAGGGGGTATTGGATCCTTACTCCATGGCTACACCTTC. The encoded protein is CASSPWTGGIGSLLHGYTF.

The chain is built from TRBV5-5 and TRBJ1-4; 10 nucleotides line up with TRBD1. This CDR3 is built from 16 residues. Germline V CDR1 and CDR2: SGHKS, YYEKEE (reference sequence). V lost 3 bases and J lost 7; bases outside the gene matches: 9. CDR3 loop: CASSSYRDRGSEKLFF. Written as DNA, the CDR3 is TGTGCCAGCAGCTCATACCGGGACAGGGGTAGTGAAAAACTGTTTTTT.

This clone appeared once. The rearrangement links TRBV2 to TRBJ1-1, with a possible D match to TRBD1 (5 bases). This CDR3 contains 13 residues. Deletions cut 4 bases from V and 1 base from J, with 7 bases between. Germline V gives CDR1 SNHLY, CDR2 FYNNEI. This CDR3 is CASSGRGNTEAFF. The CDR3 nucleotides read TGTGCCAGCAGTGGGAGGGGGAACACTGAAGCTTTCTTT.

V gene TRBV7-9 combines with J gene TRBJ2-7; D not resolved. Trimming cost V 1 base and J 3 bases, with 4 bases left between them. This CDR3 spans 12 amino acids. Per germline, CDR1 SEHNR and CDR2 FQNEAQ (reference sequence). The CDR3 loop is CASSLGYYEQYF. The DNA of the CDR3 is TGTGCCAGCAGCTTAGGTTACTACGAGCAGTACTTC.

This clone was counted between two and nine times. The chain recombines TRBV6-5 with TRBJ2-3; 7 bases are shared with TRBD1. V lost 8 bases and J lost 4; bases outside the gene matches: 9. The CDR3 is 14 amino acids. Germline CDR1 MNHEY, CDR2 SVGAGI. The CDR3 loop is CASQVRQGADTQYF. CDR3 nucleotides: TGTGCCAGCCAAGTTCGACAGGGAGCAGATACGCAGTATTTT.

The CDR3 here is CASSVGGGGARETQYF. As DNA, the CDR3 is TGTGCCAGCAGCGTAGGAGGCGGGGGGGCCCGGGAGACCCAGTACTTC. The chain recombines TRBV9 with TRBJ2-5; 9 bases line up with TRBD2. CDR3 length: 16 residues. J lost 5 bases, V lost 0 bases, and 8 bases had no gene match. Germline loops: CDR1 SGDLS, CDR2 YYNGEE. Filled out from reference TRBV9 and TRBJ2-5, the complete variable domain reads DSGVTQTPKHLITATGQRVTLRCSPRSGDLSVYWYQQSLDQGLQFLIQYYNGEERAKGNILERFSAQQFPDLHSELNLSSLELGDSALYFCASSVGGGGARETQYFGPGTRLLVL.

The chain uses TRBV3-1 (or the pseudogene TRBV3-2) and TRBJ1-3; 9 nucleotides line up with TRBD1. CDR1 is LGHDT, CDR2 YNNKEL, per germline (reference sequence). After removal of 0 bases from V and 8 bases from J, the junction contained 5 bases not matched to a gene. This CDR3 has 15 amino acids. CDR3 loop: CASSQDHRGPYTIYF. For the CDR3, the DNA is TGTGCCAGCAGCCAAGATCACAGGGGGCCATACACCATATATTTT.

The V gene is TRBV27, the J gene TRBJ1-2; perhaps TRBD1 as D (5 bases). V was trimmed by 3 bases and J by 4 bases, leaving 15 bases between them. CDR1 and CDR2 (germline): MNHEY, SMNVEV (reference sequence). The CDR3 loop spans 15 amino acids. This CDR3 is CASSFGLTDIYGYTF. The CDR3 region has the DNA TGTGCCAGCAGTTTCGGGCTGACAGACATCTATGGCTACACCTTC.

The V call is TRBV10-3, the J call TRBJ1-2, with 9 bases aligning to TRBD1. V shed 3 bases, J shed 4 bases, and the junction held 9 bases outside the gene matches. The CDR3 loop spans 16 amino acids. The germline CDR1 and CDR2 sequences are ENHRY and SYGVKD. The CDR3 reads CAISDVRDRETYGYTF. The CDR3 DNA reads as TGTGCCATCAGTGATGTCCGGGACAGGGAGACCTATGGCTACACCTTC.

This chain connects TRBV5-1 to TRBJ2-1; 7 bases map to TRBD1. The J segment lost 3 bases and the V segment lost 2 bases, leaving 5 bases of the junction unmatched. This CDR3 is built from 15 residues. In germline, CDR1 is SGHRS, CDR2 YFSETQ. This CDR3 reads CASSFYDRDYNEQFF. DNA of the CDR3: TGCGCCAGCAGCTTTTACGACAGGGACTACAATGAGCAGTTCTTC.

CDR3 DNA sequence: TGTGCCAGCAGCCTCGGACAGGGAGGCACCGGGGAGCTGTTTTTT. It translates to CASSLGQGGTGELFF. V usage is TRBV7-9 and J usage is TRBJ2-2; 8 bases agree with TRBD1. The germline V gene has CDR1 SEHNR and CDR2 FQNEAQ (reference sequence). The ends lost 5 bases at V and 4 bases at J; junction bases unmatched: 6. The CDR3 totals 15 residues.